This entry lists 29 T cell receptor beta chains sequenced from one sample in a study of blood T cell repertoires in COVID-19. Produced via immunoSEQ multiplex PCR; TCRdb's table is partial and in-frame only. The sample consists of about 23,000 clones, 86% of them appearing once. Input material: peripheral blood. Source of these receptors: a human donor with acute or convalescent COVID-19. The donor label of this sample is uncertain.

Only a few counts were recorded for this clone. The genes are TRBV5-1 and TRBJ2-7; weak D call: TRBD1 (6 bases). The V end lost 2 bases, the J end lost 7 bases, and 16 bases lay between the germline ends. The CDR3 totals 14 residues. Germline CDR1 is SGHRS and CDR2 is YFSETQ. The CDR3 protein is CASSFKTGTGEQYF. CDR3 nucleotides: TGCGCCAGCAGCTTCAAAACAGGGACCGGGGAGCAGTACTTC.

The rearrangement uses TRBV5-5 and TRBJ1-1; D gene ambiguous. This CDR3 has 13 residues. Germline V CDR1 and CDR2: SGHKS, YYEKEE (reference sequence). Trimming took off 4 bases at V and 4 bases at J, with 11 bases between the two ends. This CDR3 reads CASSPHFGTEAFF. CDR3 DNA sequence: TGTGCCAGCAGCCCCCACTTCGGCACTGAAGCTTTCTTT.

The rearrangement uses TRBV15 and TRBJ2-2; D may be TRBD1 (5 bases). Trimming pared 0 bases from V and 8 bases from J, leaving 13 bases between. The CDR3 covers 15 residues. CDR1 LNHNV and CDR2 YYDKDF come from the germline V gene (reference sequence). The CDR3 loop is CATSRDQSGRGELFF. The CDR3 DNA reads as TGTGCCACCAGCAGAGATCAGTCAGGGCGGGGGGAGCTGTTTTTT.

The CDR3 region has the DNA TGTGCCAGCAGCCCAAGGACAGGCAGTGAAAAACTGTTTTTT. Protein product: CASSPRTGSEKLFF. This chain uses TRBV7-6 with TRBJ1-4, with TRBD1 matching 7 bases. From germline, CDR1 is SGHVS and CDR2 FNYEAQ. The CDR3 extends over 14 amino acids. The trim removed 5 bases at V and 7 bases at J, leaving 7 bases unmatched.

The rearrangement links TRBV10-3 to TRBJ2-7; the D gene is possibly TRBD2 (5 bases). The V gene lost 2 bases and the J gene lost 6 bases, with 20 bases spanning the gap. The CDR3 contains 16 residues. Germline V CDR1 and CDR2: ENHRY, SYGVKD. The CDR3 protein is CAISESGGSNGGEQYF. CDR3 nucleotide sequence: TGTGCCATCAGTGAGAGTGGTGGGAGCAACGGAGGCGAGCAGTACTTC.

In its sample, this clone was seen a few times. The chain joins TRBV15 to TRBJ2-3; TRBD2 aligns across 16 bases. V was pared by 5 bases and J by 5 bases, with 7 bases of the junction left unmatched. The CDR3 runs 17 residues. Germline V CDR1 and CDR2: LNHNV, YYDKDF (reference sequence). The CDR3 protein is CATSPGLAGGLIDTQYF. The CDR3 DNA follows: TGTGCCACCAGCCCGGGACTAGCGGGGGGGTTAATAGATACGCAGTATTTT.

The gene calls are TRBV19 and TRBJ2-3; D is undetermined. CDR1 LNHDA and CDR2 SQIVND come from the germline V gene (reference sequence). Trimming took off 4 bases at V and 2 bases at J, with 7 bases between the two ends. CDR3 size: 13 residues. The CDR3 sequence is CASSTRFTDTQYF. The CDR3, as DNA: TGTGCCAGTAGTACGCGTTTCACAGATACGCAGTATTTT. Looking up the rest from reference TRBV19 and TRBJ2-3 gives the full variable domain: DGGITQSPKYLFRKEGQNVTLSCEQNLNHDAMYWYRQDPGQGLRLIYYSQIVNDFQKGDIAEGYSVSREKKESFPLTVTSAQKNPTAFYLCASSTRFTDTQYFGPGTRLTVL.

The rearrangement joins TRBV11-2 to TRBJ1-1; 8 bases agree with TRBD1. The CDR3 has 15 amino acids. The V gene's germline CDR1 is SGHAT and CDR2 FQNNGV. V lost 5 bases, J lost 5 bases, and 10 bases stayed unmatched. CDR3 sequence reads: CASSTRMDRATEAFF. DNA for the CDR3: TGTGCCAGCAGCACGCGAATGGACAGGGCGACTGAAGCTTTCTTT.

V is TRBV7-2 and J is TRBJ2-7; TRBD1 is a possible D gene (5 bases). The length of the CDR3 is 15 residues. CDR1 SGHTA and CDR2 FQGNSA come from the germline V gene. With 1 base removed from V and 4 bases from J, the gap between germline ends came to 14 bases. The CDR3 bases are TGTGCCAGCAGCTTAGGGGGCTCTCCTGGATACGAGCAGTACTTC. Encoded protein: CASSLGGSPGYEQYF. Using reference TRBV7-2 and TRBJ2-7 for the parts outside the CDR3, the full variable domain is GAGVSQSPSNKVTEKGKDVELRCDPISGHTALYWYRQSLGQGLEFLIYFQGNSAPDKSGLPSDRFSAERTGGSVSTLTIQRTQQEDSAVYLCASSLGGSPGYEQYFGPGTRLTVT.

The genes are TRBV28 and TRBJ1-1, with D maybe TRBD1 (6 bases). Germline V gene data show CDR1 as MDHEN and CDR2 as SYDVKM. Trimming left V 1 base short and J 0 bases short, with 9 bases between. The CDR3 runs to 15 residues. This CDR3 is CASSLYRALNTEAFF. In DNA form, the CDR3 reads TGTGCCAGCAGTTTATACAGGGCGCTGAACACTGAAGCTTTCTTT.

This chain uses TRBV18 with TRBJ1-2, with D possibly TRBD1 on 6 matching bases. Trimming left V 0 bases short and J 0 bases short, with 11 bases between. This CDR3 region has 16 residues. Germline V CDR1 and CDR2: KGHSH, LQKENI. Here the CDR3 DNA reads TGTGCCAGCTCACCACCGGGGGCACAGGCTAACTATGGCTACACCTTC. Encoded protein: CASSPPGAQANYGYTF.

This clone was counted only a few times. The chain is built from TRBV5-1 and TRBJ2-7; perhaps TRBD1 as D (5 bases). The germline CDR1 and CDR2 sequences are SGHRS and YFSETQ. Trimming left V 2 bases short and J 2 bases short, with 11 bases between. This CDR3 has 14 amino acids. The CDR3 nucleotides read TGCGCCAGCAGCTTCTCAGGGTCCCCCTACGAGCAGTACTTC. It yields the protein CASSFSGSPYEQYF.

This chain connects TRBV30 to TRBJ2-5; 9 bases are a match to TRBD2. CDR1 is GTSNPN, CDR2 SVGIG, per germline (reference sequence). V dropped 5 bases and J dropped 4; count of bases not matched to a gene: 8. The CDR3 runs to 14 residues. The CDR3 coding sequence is TGTGCCTGGGGAGCGGGAGGAAGTGCAGAGACCCAGTACTTC. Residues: CAWGAGGSAETQYF. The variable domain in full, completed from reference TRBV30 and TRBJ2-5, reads SQTIHQWPATLVQPVGSPLSLECTVEGTSNPNLYWYRQAAGRGLQLLFYSVGIGQISSEVPQNLSASRPQDRQFILSSKKLLLSDSGFYLCAWGAGGSAETQYFGPGTRLLVL.

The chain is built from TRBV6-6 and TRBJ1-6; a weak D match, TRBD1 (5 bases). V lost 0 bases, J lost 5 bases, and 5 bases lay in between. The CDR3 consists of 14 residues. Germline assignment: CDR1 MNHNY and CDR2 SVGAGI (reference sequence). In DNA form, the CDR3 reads TGTGCCAGCAGTTACTCAGGGGATAATTCACCCCTCCACTTT. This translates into CASSYSGDNSPLHF.

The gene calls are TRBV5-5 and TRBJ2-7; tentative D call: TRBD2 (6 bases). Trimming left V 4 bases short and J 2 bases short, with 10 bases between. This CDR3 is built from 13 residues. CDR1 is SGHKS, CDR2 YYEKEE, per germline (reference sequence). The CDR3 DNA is TGTGCCAGCAGCCGGGACTTCGCCTACGAGCAGTACTTC. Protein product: CASSRDFAYEQYF.

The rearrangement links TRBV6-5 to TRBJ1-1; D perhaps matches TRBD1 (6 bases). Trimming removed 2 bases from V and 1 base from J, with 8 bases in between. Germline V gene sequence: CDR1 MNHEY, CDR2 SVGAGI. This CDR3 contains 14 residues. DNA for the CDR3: TGTGCCAGCAGTTACCGGGGGGCGAACACTGAAGCTTTCTTT. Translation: CASSYRGANTEAFF.

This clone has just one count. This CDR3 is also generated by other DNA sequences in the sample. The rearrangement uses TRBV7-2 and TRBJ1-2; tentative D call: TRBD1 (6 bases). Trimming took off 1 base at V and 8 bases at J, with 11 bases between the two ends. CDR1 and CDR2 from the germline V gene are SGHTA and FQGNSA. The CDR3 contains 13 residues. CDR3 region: CASSLDRVGGYTF. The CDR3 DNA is TGTGCCAGCAGCTTAGACAGGGTAGGAGGCTACACCTTC.

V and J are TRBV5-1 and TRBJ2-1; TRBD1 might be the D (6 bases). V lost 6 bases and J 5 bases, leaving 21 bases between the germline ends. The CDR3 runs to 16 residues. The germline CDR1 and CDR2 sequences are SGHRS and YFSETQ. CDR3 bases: TGCGCCAGCATCCCTCCCCAGGGGCAGCGGAACAATGAGCAGTTCTTC. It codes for CASIPPQGQRNNEQFF. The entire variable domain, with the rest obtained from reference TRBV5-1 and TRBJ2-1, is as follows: KAGVTQTPRYLIKTRGQQVTLSCSPISGHRSVSWYQQTPGQGLQFLFEYFSETQRNKGNFPGRFSGRQFSNSRSEMNVSTLELGDSALYLCASIPPQGQRNNEQFFGPGTRLTVL.

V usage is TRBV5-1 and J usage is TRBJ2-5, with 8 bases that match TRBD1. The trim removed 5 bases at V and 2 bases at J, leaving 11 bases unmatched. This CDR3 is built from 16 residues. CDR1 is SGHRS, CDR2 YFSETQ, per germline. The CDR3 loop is CASSEPGQASQETQYF. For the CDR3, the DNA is TGCGCCAGCAGTGAGCCGGGACAGGCCTCACAAGAGACCCAGTACTTC.

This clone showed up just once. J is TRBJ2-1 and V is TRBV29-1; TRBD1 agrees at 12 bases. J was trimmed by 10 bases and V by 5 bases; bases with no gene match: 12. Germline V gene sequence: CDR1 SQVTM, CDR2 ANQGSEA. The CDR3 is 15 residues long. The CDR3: CSVQSQGQGAREQFF. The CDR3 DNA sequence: TGCAGCGTTCAATCCCAGGGACAGGGGGCCAGGGAGCAGTTCTTC.

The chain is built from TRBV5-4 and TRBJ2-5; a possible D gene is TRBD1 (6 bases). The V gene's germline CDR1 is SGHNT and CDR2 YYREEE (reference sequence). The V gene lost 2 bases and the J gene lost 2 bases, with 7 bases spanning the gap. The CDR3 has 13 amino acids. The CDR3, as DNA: TGTGCCAGCAGCTTACAGGGACAAGAGACCCAGTACTTC. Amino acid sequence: CASSLQGQETQYF.

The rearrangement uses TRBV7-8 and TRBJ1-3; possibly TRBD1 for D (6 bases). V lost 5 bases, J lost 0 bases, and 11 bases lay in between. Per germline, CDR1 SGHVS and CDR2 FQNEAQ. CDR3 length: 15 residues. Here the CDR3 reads CASSPHRDSGNTIYF. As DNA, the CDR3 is TGTGCCAGCAGCCCCCACAGGGACTCTGGAAACACCATATATTTT. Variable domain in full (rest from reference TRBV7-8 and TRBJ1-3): GAGVSQSPRYKVAKRGQDVALRCDPISGHVSLFWYQQALGQGPEFLTYFQNEAQLDKSGLPSDRFFAERPEGSVSTLKIQRTQQEDSAVYLCASSPHRDSGNTIYFGEGSWLTVV.

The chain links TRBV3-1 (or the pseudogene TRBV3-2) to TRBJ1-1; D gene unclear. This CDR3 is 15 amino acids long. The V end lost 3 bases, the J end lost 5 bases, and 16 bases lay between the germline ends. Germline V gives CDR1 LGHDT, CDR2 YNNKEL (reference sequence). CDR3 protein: CASSQGSGVWTEAFF. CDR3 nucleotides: TGTGCCAGCAGCCAGGGCAGCGGGGTGTGGACTGAAGCTTTCTTT.

In DNA, the CDR3 is TGTGCCAGCAGCTTTCTGGGACAGTCCTACTATGGCTACACCTTC. Encoded protein: CASSFLGQSYYGYTF. V gene TRBV7-9 combines with J gene TRBJ1-2; TRBD1 agrees at 7 bases. Germline V gives CDR1 SEHNR, CDR2 FQNEAQ (reference sequence). The V segment lost 3 bases and the J segment 3 bases; nucleotides outside the gene matches: 7. The CDR3 has 15 residues.

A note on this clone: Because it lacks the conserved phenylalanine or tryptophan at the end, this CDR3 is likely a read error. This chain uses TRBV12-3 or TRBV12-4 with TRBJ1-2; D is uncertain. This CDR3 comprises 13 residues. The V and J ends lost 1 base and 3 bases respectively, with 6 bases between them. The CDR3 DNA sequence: TGTGCCAGCAGTTTAGTGTTGGACTATGGCTACACCCTC. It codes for CASSLVLDYGYTL.

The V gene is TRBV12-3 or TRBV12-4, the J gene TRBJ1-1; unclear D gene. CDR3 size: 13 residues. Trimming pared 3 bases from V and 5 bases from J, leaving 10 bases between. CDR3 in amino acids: CASSFSGWTEAFF. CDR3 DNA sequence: TGTGCCAGCAGTTTTAGTGGTTGGACTGAAGCTTTCTTT.

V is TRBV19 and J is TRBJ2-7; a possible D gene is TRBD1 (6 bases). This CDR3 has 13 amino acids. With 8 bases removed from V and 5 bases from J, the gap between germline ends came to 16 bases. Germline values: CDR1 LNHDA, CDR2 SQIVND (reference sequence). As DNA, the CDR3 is TGTGCCAGTTTCCCGGGACACTGCAACGAGCAGTACTTC. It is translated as CASFPGHCNEQYF.

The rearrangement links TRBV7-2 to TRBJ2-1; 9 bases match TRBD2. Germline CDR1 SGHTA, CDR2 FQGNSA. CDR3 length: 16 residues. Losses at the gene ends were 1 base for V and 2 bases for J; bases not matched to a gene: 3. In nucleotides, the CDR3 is TGTGCCAGCAGCTTAGGGCTAGCGGGACCCTACAATGAGCAGTTCTTC. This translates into CASSLGLAGPYNEQFF.

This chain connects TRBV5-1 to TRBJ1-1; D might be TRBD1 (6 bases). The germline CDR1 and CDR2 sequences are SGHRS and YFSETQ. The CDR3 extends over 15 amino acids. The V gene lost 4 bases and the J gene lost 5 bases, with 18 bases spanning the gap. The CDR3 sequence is CASSLSRQATTEAFF. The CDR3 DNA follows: TGCGCCAGCAGCCTATCGAGACAGGCCACGACTGAAGCTTTCTTT.